This T cell receptor beta chain was profiled in a study of vaccination and CD4 T cells after COVID-19. Across the study: Overlapping peptides covering the spike proteins of SARS-CoV-2, HCoV-NL63, HCoV-OC43 and HCoV-229E were added to stimulate cells. Findings and caveats of the study: Convalescent patients had 304 of 307 vaccine-specific clones showing spike mono-reactivity.

CD4+ T cells that had been cultured provided DNA sequenced with the Oncomine TCR Beta short-read assay. TCRdb reanalysed the PCR reads using MiXCR and keeps one entry per CDR3 protein. The sample includes roughly 13,000 distinct CDR3 sequences, just under 75% of them seen just once. Germline V gene lookup returns CDR1 DFQATT and CDR2 SNEGSKA (reference sequence). The CDR3 covers 13 residues. The J segment lost 7 bases and the V segment lost 6 bases, leaving 12 bases of the junction unmatched. Treatment described: roughly nine-day PBMC culture with coronavirus spike peptide pools or control peptides (ViraFEST assay). On this clonotype: Its specificity is unknown.

This rearrangement joins TRBV20-1 to TRBJ2-7, with 7 bases matching TRBD2. The material sequenced was CD4+ T cells from blood, cultured in vitro. The TCR was taken from a human donor who had recovered from COVID-19. The CDR3 spells CSAPWGGTGEQYF. The CDR3 DNA reads as TGCAGTGCCCCTTGGGGGGGGACCGGTGAGCAGTACTTC.